These 19 T cell receptor beta chains came from one sample sequenced in a study of blood T cell repertoires in COVID-19. The repertoire was sequenced with immunoSEQ multiplex PCR; TCRdb's copy has only in-frame clones and lacks some. The sample shows some 220,000 clones, about four fifths of them seen only once. Sequencing used peripheral blood. Source of these receptors: an older woman with acute or convalescent COVID-19.

The chain couples TRBV9 to TRBJ2-2; no reliable D call. This CDR3 spans 13 amino acids. Per the germline V gene, CDR1 is SGDLS and CDR2 is YYNGEE. V was trimmed by 3 bases and J by 6 bases, leaving 9 bases between them. This CDR3 reads CASSAINSGELFF. CDR3 in DNA: TGTGCCAGCAGCGCCATCAATTCCGGGGAGCTGTTTTTT.

This clone showed up just a few times. The V and J genes are TRBV4-1 and TRBJ1-1; D remains unclear. The V end lost 0 bases, the J end lost 1 base, and 3 bases lay between the germline ends. CDR1 and CDR2 from the germline V gene are MGHRA and YSYEKL. The CDR3 has 13 residues. The CDR3 nucleotides read TGCGCCAGCAGCCAAGACAGGAACACTGAAGCTTTCTTT. Its protein is CASSQDRNTEAFF.

This sequence joins TRBV7-2 and TRBJ1-2, with 8 nucleotides matching TRBD1. The germline V gene has CDR1 SGHTA and CDR2 FQGNSA. The CDR3 runs 12 residues. The trim removed 4 bases at V and 8 bases at J, leaving 3 bases unmatched. CDR3: CASSSDRDGYTF. CDR3 bases: TGTGCCAGCAGCTCGGACAGGGACGGCTACACCTTC. Combining the CDR3 with reference TRBV7-2 and TRBJ1-2 gives the whole variable domain GAGVSQSPSNKVTEKGKDVELRCDPISGHTALYWYRQSLGQGLEFLIYFQGNSAPDKSGLPSDRFSAERTGGSVSTLTIQRTQQEDSAVYLCASSSDRDGYTFGSGTRLTVV.

This clone has just one count. V usage is TRBV28 and J usage is TRBJ1-2; possible D gene TRBD1, 6 bases. Germline lookup yields CDR1 MDHEN and CDR2 SYDVKM. CDR3 length: 12 residues. The V end lost 6 bases, the J end lost 7 bases, and 12 bases lay between the germline ends. The CDR3 DNA reads TGTGCCAGCAGAAACACAGGGATTGGCTACACCTTC. Its protein product is CASRNTGIGYTF.

The chain is built from TRBV9 and TRBJ2-7; 7 bases match TRBD2. This CDR3 has 16 residues. The germline V gene has CDR1 SGDLS and CDR2 YYNGEE. V trimming: 2 bases; J trimming: 2 bases; junction bases outside the gene matches: 10. The CDR3 DNA reads as TGTGCCAGCAGCGTGGGAGCGGGGACCCAAACCTACGAGCAGTACTTC. Translating it yields CASSVGAGTQTYEQYF.

This clone appeared a single time. CDR3 region: CASRTGIGSTNEKLFF. The CDR3 DNA reads TGTGCCAGCCGGACAGGGATTGGGTCAACTAATGAAAAACTGTTTTTT. V usage is TRBV21-1 and J usage is TRBJ1-4; the DNA was not used to check the table's D call, TRBD1. TRBV21-1 is tagged as a pseudogene. This CDR3 is 16 amino acids long.

This clone was observed once. The J gene is TRBJ1-1, the V gene TRBV5-4; tentative D call: TRBD1 (5 bases). Per germline, CDR1 SGHNT and CDR2 YYREEE (reference sequence). V was pared by 0 bases and J by 5 bases, with 14 bases between. The CDR3 loop spans 15 amino acids. The CDR3 sequence: CASSLERGRGTEAFF. DNA of the CDR3: TGTGCCAGCAGCTTGGAAAGGGGCCGGGGGACTGAAGCTTTCTTT.

V usage is TRBV12-3 or TRBV12-4 and J usage is TRBJ1-2; the D is unclear. V shed 7 bases and J shed 5 bases, with 11 bases lying between them. The CDR3 spans 12 residues. Here the CDR3 reads CASTLGGYGYTF. In DNA form, the CDR3 reads TGTGCCAGCACCCTGGGAGGGTATGGCTACACCTTC.

V is TRBV2 and J is TRBJ1-1; 9 bases fit TRBD1. The CDR3 spans 14 residues. The V segment lost 7 bases and the J segment 5 bases; nucleotides outside the gene matches: 8. Germline CDR1 is SNHLY and CDR2 is FYNNEI. CDR3 amino acids: CASIQQGARTEAFF. The CDR3 bases are TGTGCCAGCATTCAACAGGGGGCGAGAACTGAAGCTTTCTTT.

The J gene is TRBJ1-5, the V gene TRBV30; TRBD1 matches 10 bases. CDR1 and CDR2 (germline): GTSNPN, SVGIG (reference sequence). There are 14 residues in the CDR3. The J segment lost 4 bases and the V segment lost 2 bases, leaving 2 bases of the junction unmatched. The CDR3 protein is CAWSLGQGNQPQHF. The CDR3 coding sequence is TGTGCCTGGAGTCTGGGACAGGGGAATCAGCCCCAGCATTTT.

This chain uses TRBV30 with TRBJ1-1; D is undetermined. V was shortened by 2 bases and J by 1 base, with 11 bases between the two germline ends. This CDR3 has 14 amino acids. Germline values: CDR1 GTSNPN, CDR2 SVGIG (reference sequence). Written as DNA, the CDR3 is TGTGCCTGGAGTTTGGGCCGTCAGAACACTGAAGCTTTCTTT. Its translation: CAWSLGRQNTEAFF.

The chain uses TRBV28 and TRBJ1-3; TRBD1 agrees at 8 bases. The CDR3 totals 14 residues. CDR1 and CDR2 from the germline V gene are MDHEN and SYDVKM. V dropped 5 bases and J dropped 3; count of bases not matched to a gene: 3. The CDR3 protein is CASSMGQVGNTIYF. CDR3 bases: TGTGCCAGCAGTATGGGACAGGTTGGAAACACCATATATTTT.

There are a few counts of this clone. CDR3 region: CASSYRDRDYGYTF. CDR3 DNA: TGTGCCAGCAGCTATCGGGACAGGGACTATGGCTACACCTTC. The V gene is TRBV14, the J gene TRBJ1-2; TRBD1 matches 9 bases. CDR1 SGHDN and CDR2 FVKESK come from the germline V gene. V was clipped by 5 bases and J by 3 bases; unmatched bases: 4. The CDR3 totals 14 residues.

The V call is TRBV15, the J call TRBJ1-3; D unresolved. V lost 1 base and J lost 4, with 8 bases in between. Germline V gene data show CDR1 as LNHNV and CDR2 as YYDKDF (reference sequence). The CDR3 has 14 residues. CDR3 nucleotides: TGTGCCACCAGCAGAGTGGGAGGCGGAAACACCATATATTTT. Protein sequence: CATSRVGGGNTIYF. Together with reference TRBV15 and TRBJ1-3, the CDR3 gives the full variable domain: DAMVIQNPRYQVTQFGKPVTLSCSQTLNHNVMYWYQQKSSQAPKLLFHYYDKDFNNEADTPDNFQSRRPNTSFCFLDIRSPGLGDTAMYLCATSRVGGGNTIYFGEGSWLTVV.

J is TRBJ1-1 and V is TRBV15; 7 bases are shared with TRBD1. J was trimmed by 3 bases and V by 3 bases; bases with no gene match: 7. The CDR3 has 15 amino acids. Looked up from germline, CDR1 is LNHNV and CDR2 is YYDKDF (reference sequence). The CDR3 is CATSRIRQGHTEAFF. CDR3 nucleotide sequence: TGTGCCACCAGCAGGATCAGACAGGGTCACACTGAAGCTTTCTTT.

The chain carries TRBV20-1 and TRBJ1-6; no definite D call. Germline lookup yields CDR1 DFQATT and CDR2 SNEGSKA (reference sequence). V was cut by 3 bases and J by 10 bases, with 7 bases left in between. The CDR3 sequence is 11 residues long. CDR3 nucleotides: TGCAGTGCTAGTGATGGCTCACCCCTCCACTTT. Residues: CSASDGSPLHF.

This chain joins TRBV28 and TRBJ1-5; perhaps TRBD1 as D (6 bases). The V gene's germline CDR1 is MDHEN and CDR2 SYDVKM. Trimming took 4 bases from V and 4 from J, leaving 14 bases between them. This CDR3 has 15 residues. CDR3 bases: TGTGCCAGCAGTTATAACAGCAGGGGTAATCAGCCCCAGCATTTT. The encoded protein is CASSYNSRGNQPQHF. The full variable domain, in which reference TRBV28 and TRBJ1-5 provide the parts outside the CDR3, is DVKVTQSSRYLVKRTGEKVFLECVQDMDHENMFWYRQDPGLGLRLIYFSYDVKMKEKGDIPEGYSVSREKKERFSLILESASTNQTSMYLCASSYNSRGNQPQHFGDGTRLSIL.

As DNA, the CDR3 is TGTGCCAGCTTTTCAGGGGTGGGCACTGAAGCTTTCTTT. It yields the protein CASFSGVGTEAFF. This chain links TRBV7-9 with TRBJ1-1, with D possibly being TRBD1 (6 bases). V was trimmed by 8 bases and J by 4 bases, leaving 14 bases between them. The CDR3 sequence is 13 residues long. The germline gives CDR1 SEHNR, CDR2 FQNEAQ (reference sequence).

The chain joins TRBV5-4 to TRBJ1-2; no clear D. V lost 1 base, J lost 4 bases, and 14 bases lay in between. This CDR3 region has 15 residues. In germline, CDR1 is SGHNT, CDR2 YYREEE (reference sequence). The CDR3 DNA follows: TGTGCCAGCAGCTTGAAAAGGGAGACTACCTATGGCTACACCTTC. Protein: CASSLKRETTYGYTF.